The entry below gives a single T cell receptor (beta chain) sequence along with its context. Stated time point: cycle 4 day 1 (C4D1), after less than 7 weeks of nivolumab. Following autologous stem cell transplantation, relapse occurred in every patient, and exposure to brentuximab vedotin varied. Method: immunoSEQ multiplex PCR; TCRdb's copy keeps in-frame clones and lacks some. This table has tens of thousands of clones, 70% to 80% appearing once. Deletions cut 2 bases from V and 3 bases from J, with 7 bases between. The CDR3 length is 13 residues. CDR1 is MNHEY, CDR2 SVGAGI, per germline. The entry originates in a study of PD-1 blockade in classical Hodgkin lymphoma.

The source of this sequence is a human donor with classical Hodgkin lymphoma. V gene TRBV6-5 combines with J gene TRBJ2-5; possibly TRBD2 for D (5 bases). Specimen: peripheral blood mononuclear cells (PBMCs), collected before the fourth cycle of nivolumab. CDR3 DNA: TGTGCCAGCAGTTACGACGGGGAAGAGACCCAGTACTTC. It yields the protein CASSYDGEETQYF.